The clone carrying this T cell receptor beta chain was seen only once. The target antigen is unknown. Trimming pared 6 bases from V and 1 base from J, leaving 9 bases between. Germline V gene sequence: CDR1 SGDLS, CDR2 YYNGEE. The CDR3 spans 13 residues. TCRdb's table, derived via immunoSEQ multiplex PCR, lists solely in-frame clones and lacks some. Here the sample spans 15,000 to 20,000 clones, approximately 80% being singletons. The data stem from a study of CD4 T cells in relation to SARS-CoV-2 and coronaviruses. Unexposed donor CD4+ T cells date from about 2011-2018, before the COVID-19 pandemic. CD4+ T cells were isolated from the cells after about nine days of culture. Testing used SARS-CoV-2 S/N and four cold-coronavirus spikes on unexposed-donor CD4+ T cells, cells permitting.

The specimen was CD4+ T cells from PBMCs, cultured in vitro. This clonotype was obtained from a human donor in good health. The genes are TRBV9 and TRBJ2-3, with a weak D call TRBD2 (6 bases). CDR3 region: CASKASGTDTQYF. The CDR3 DNA is TGTGCCAGCAAGGCTAGCGGCACAGATACGCAGTATTTT.